This entry lists 28 T cell receptor beta chains sequenced from one sample in a study of blood T cell repertoires in COVID-19. Produced via immunoSEQ multiplex PCR; TCRdb's table is partial and in-frame only. The repertoire consists of about 58,000 clones, with over 75% occurring once and the leading ten covering approximately 14%. Sequencing used peripheral blood. These receptors were obtained from a woman aged 60-75 years with active COVID-19.

J is TRBJ2-7 and V is TRBV19; D may be TRBD1 (6 bases). V was pared by 2 bases and J by 3 bases, with 14 bases between. Germline V gene sequence: CDR1 LNHDA, CDR2 SQIVND (reference sequence). This CDR3 is built from 15 residues. Here the CDR3 DNA reads TGTGCCAGTAGTATAACGTGGAGGACAGACTACGAGCAGTACTTC. Its protein is CASSITWRTDYEQYF.

The chain has TRBV13 and TRBJ1-5, with D possibly matching TRBD1 (5 bases). The V gene's germline CDR1 is PRHDT and CDR2 FYEKMQ (reference sequence). Between the trimmed V and J ends, which lost 5 bases and 3 bases, there was a span of 11 bases. This CDR3 is built from 14 residues. CDR3: CASSRRGANQPQHF. The CDR3 DNA is TGTGCCAGCAGCCGACGTGGGGCCAATCAGCCCCAGCATTTT.

This sequence joins TRBV6-4 and TRBJ2-1; 8 bases align to TRBD2. V trimming: 0 bases; J trimming: 0 bases; junction bases outside the gene matches: 10. This CDR3 spans 19 amino acids. CDR1 MRHNA and CDR2 SNTAGT come from the germline V gene. This CDR3 reads CASSDSSSTSGSSYNEQFF. The CDR3 bases are TGTGCCAGCAGTGACTCCTCGAGTACTAGCGGTAGCTCCTACAATGAGCAGTTCTTC.

This clone was recorded once. This chain links TRBV24-1 with TRBJ2-1; 10 positions agree with TRBD2. In germline, CDR1 is KGHDR, CDR2 SFDVKD. The J segment lost 1 base and the V segment lost 3 bases, leaving 5 bases of the junction unmatched. The CDR3 covers 17 residues. The CDR3 DNA reads TGTGCCACCAGTGATGCAACTAGCGGGAAATCCTACAATGAGCAGTTCTTC. Encoded protein: CATSDATSGKSYNEQFF.

The V call is TRBV11-2, the J call TRBJ2-5, with TRBD2 matching over 10 bases. Looked up from germline, CDR1 is SGHAT and CDR2 is FQNNGV. After removal of 1 base from V and 0 bases from J, the junction contained 11 bases not matched to a gene. The CDR3 has 19 residues. The CDR3: CASSLVLASGGGYQETQYF. DNA of the CDR3: TGTGCCAGCAGCTTAGTTTTGGCTAGCGGGGGAGGGTACCAAGAGACCCAGTACTTC.

The chain employs TRBV19 and TRBJ2-1; 7 bases align to TRBD1. Per the germline V gene, CDR1 is LNHDA and CDR2 is SQIVND (reference sequence). With 5 bases clipped from V and 7 bases from J, the junction kept 5 bases outside the gene matches. This CDR3 is 13 amino acids long. The CDR3 bases are TGTGCCAGTAGTTTTACAGGGGCTAATGAGCAGTTCTTC. It encodes CASSFTGANEQFF.

The rearrangement uses TRBV5-1 and TRBJ2-3, with D maybe TRBD1 (7 bases). V lost 0 bases and J lost 6, with 14 bases in between. Germline loops: CDR1 SGHRS, CDR2 YFSETQ. This CDR3 region has 15 residues. The CDR3 bases are TGCGCCAGCAGCTTGGGACAGGGAGGTCTGGATACGCAGTATTTT. Residues: CASSLGQGGLDTQYF.

The V call is TRBV5-1, the J call TRBJ2-5; D is unclear. Germline V gene sequence: CDR1 SGHRS, CDR2 YFSETQ. The germline V and J ends were trimmed by 1 base and 4 bases, with 11 bases remaining between them. The CDR3 is made up of 14 amino acids. Here the CDR3 DNA reads TGCGCCAGCAGCTTGACCTTAAGAGGAGAGACCCAGTACTTC. Its translation: CASSLTLRGETQYF.

The V and J genes are TRBV29-1 and TRBJ1-2; D gene uncertain. CDR3 length: 14 residues. V lost 4 bases, J lost 0 bases, and 12 bases lay in between. In germline, CDR1 is SQVTM, CDR2 ANQGSEA. The CDR3: CSVGAGGSNYGYTF. As DNA, the CDR3 is TGCAGCGTTGGGGCAGGAGGGTCTAACTATGGCTACACCTTC.

This clone has more than one count but fewer than ten. V is TRBV24-1 and J is TRBJ2-2; tentative D call: TRBD1 (5 bases). Trimming pared 3 bases from V and 0 bases from J, leaving 13 bases between. The CDR3 is made up of 17 amino acids. Germline CDR1 KGHDR, CDR2 SFDVKD. In DNA form, the CDR3 reads TGTGCCACCAGTGATGGGGCGAGAAGGGCGAACACCGGGGAGCTGTTTTTT. Amino acid sequence: CATSDGARRANTGELFF.

V is TRBV3-1 (or the pseudogene TRBV3-2) and J is TRBJ1-2; D may be TRBD1 (6 bases). Trimming stripped 2 bases from V and 4 bases from J, with 14 bases between. The CDR3 has 15 amino acids. Germline CDR1 and CDR2: LGHDT and YNNKEL (reference sequence). The DNA of the CDR3 is TGTGCCAGCAGCCAATCAACAGGGAGATTCTATGGCTACACCTTC. It yields the protein CASSQSTGRFYGYTF.

V is TRBV27 and J is TRBJ2-1; TRBD2 aligns across 8 bases. Germline CDR1 and CDR2: MNHEY and SMNVEV (reference sequence). The trim removed 5 bases at V and 7 bases at J, leaving 4 bases unmatched. The CDR3 consists of 13 residues. The CDR3 coding sequence is TGTGCCAGCAGTCGGGGGGGCATGAATGAGCAGTTCTTC. Its translation is CASSRGGMNEQFF.

This chain uses TRBV18 with TRBJ1-1; D not certain. The germline V gene encodes CDR1 KGHSH and CDR2 LQKENI. Trimming pared 5 bases from V and 2 bases from J, leaving 15 bases between. CDR3 length equals 15 residues. The CDR3 loop is CASSGEGTINTEAFF. The CDR3 DNA sequence: TGTGCCAGCTCAGGTGAGGGTACAATAAACACTGAAGCTTTCTTT.

The J gene is TRBJ1-1, the V gene TRBV19, with 8 bases matching TRBD1. CDR1 and CDR2 from the germline V gene are LNHDA and SQIVND (reference sequence). V shed 9 bases and J 4 bases; nucleotides not matched to a gene: 4. The CDR3 consists of 12 residues. CDR3 sequence reads: CASNRGITEAFF. CDR3 sequence (DNA): TGTGCCAGCAACAGGGGGATCACTGAAGCTTTCTTT.

The gene calls are TRBV5-8 and TRBJ1-5; 8 nucleotides line up with TRBD1. The length of the CDR3 is 12 residues. The J segment lost 2 bases and the V segment lost 9 bases, leaving 1 base of the junction unmatched. In germline, CDR1 is SGHTS, CDR2 YDEGEE. The CDR3 DNA reads TGTGCCACGACAGGGGGCAATCAGCCCCAGCATTTT. Protein product: CATTGGNQPQHF. Drawing the rest from reference TRBV5-8 and TRBJ1-5, the complete variable domain is EAGVTQSPTHLIKTRGQQATLRCSPISGHTSVYWYQQALGLGLQFLLWYDEGEERNRGNFPPRFSGRQFPNYSSELNVNALELEDSALYLCATTGGNQPQHFGDGTRLSIL.

The gene calls are TRBV10-2 and TRBJ1-1; the D gene is possibly TRBD1 (6 bases). There are 14 residues in the CDR3. The germline V and J ends were trimmed by 7 bases and 4 bases, with 16 bases remaining between them. Germline assignment: CDR1 WSHSY and CDR2 SAAADI. The CDR3 region is CASIAQGGVTEAFF. CDR3 in DNA: TGCGCCAGCATTGCACAGGGTGGCGTCACTGAAGCTTTCTTT.

The chain couples TRBV3-1 (or the pseudogene TRBV3-2) to TRBJ1-5; D is undetermined. The CDR3 has 15 residues. From germline, CDR1 is LGHDT and CDR2 YNNKEL (reference sequence). V lost 2 bases and J lost 1, with 9 bases in between. CDR3 residues: CASSQQALSNQPQHF. As DNA, the CDR3 is TGTGCCAGCAGCCAACAGGCCCTCAGCAATCAGCCCCAGCATTTT.

In its sample, this clone was seen once. The gene calls are TRBV19 and TRBJ2-1, with TRBD2 identical over 9 bases. The V gene end was trimmed by 6 bases and the J gene end by 4 bases; junction bases not matched to a gene: 1. The CDR3 covers 13 residues. Germline V gene data show CDR1 as LNHDA and CDR2 as SQIVND (reference sequence). This CDR3 is CASRRGGYNEQFF. CDR3 nucleotide sequence: TGTGCCAGTAGGCGGGGGGGATACAATGAGCAGTTCTTC.

This rearrangement joins TRBV3-1 (or the pseudogene TRBV3-2) to TRBJ1-2; weak D call: TRBD1 (5 bases). Germline values: CDR1 LGHDT, CDR2 YNNKEL (reference sequence). V was clipped by 4 bases and J by 4 bases, with 13 bases between them. This CDR3 is built from 14 residues. The DNA for the CDR3 is TGTGCCAGCAGCCTGGGGCAGGGCCCCTATGGCTACACCTTC. It is translated as CASSLGQGPYGYTF.

V usage is TRBV19 and J usage is TRBJ2-6; D is perhaps TRBD1 (6 bases). Trimming pared 7 bases from V and 2 bases from J, leaving 9 bases between. Germline CDR1 LNHDA, CDR2 SQIVND (reference sequence). CDR3 size: 14 residues. CDR3 loop: CASTYRAGANVLTF. The CDR3, as DNA: TGTGCCAGTACATACAGGGCTGGGGCCAACGTCCTGACTTTC.

This chain uses TRBV19 with TRBJ1-5, with D possibly matching TRBD1 (5 bases). Trimming took off 5 bases at V and 2 bases at J, with 19 bases between the two ends. CDR3 length: 17 residues. Germline-derived CDR1 and CDR2 are LNHDA and SQIVND (reference sequence). The CDR3 nucleotides read TGTGCCAGTAGTCCTATCCTAGGCGGGGGTCGCAATCAGCCCCAGCATTTT. The encoded protein is CASSPILGGGRNQPQHF.

This rearrangement joins TRBV6-6 to TRBJ1-1; 7 nucleotides align to TRBD1. The V gene's germline CDR1 is MNHNY and CDR2 SVGAGI (reference sequence). V shed 5 bases and J 3 bases; nucleotides not matched to a gene: 9. This CDR3 has 15 amino acids. For the CDR3, the DNA is TGTGCCAGCAGTATACAGGAAGGGGGCTACACTGAAGCTTTCTTT. This gives the protein CASSIQEGGYTEAFF.

The chain is built from TRBV25-1 and TRBJ2-1; D is uncertain. V gave up 1 base and J gave up 6 bases, with 10 bases separating them. CDR1 is MGHDK and CDR2 is SYGVNS in the germline V gene. The CDR3 runs 14 residues. CDR3 nucleotide sequence: TGTGCCAGCAGTGAATCCCAGGCGACCAATGAGCAGTTCTTC. Its translation: CASSESQATNEQFF.

In this sample, this clone turned up once. The rearrangement joins TRBV19 to TRBJ1-2; D not certain. There are 14 residues in the CDR3. Trimming removed 7 bases from V and 12 bases from J, with 24 bases in between. Germline V gene data show CDR1 as LNHDA and CDR2 as SQIVND (reference sequence). For the CDR3, the DNA is TGTGCCAGTACCAGTTCCGGGAGCCTCTTCGGGAACACCTTC. This sequence encodes CASTSSGSLFGNTF. The complete variable domain, with remaining parts taken from reference TRBV19 and TRBJ1-2, reads DGGITQSPKYLFRKEGQNVTLSCEQNLNHDAMYWYRQDPGQGLRLIYYSQIVNDFQKGDIAEGYSVSREKKESFPLTVTSAQKNPTAFYLCASTSSGSLFGNTFGSGTRLTVV.

The chain is built from TRBV3-1 (or the pseudogene TRBV3-2) and TRBJ2-2, with TRBD1 identical over 7 bases. CDR1 and CDR2 from the germline V gene are LGHDT and YNNKEL (reference sequence). Trimming at V came to 7 bases and at J to 5 bases, leaving 13 bases not matched to a gene. The CDR3 runs to 16 residues. The CDR3 protein is CASTARETGSTGELFF. CDR3 bases: TGTGCCAGCACCGCAAGGGAGACAGGGAGTACCGGGGAGCTGTTTTTT.

This clone was observed a single time. Other nucleotide sequences in the sample specify the same CDR3. The chain combines TRBV5-1 with TRBJ2-7; a possible D gene is TRBD1 (6 bases). This CDR3 has 13 residues. V lost 4 bases, J lost 1 base, and 9 bases lay in between. Germline V CDR1 and CDR2: SGHRS, YFSETQ. The CDR3 spells CASSLGASYEQYF. CDR3 coding DNA: TGCGCCAGCAGCCTGGGGGCATCCTACGAGCAGTACTTC.

V usage is TRBV25-1 and J usage is TRBJ2-7; a weak D match, TRBD2 (5 bases). The V and J ends lost 6 bases and 3 bases respectively, with 9 bases between them. The CDR3 spans 12 residues. Germline V gives CDR1 MGHDK, CDR2 SYGVNS. As DNA, the CDR3 is TGTGCCAGCAGCGTAGGACTCTACGAGCAGTACTTC. Translating it yields CASSVGLYEQYF.

This clone was picked up a small number of times. The chain links TRBV11-2 to TRBJ2-3; 9 bases agree with TRBD2. In germline, CDR1 is SGHAT, CDR2 FQNNGV. The CDR3 has 15 residues. Germline trimming cut 5 bases from V and 2 bases from J; bases unmatched to any gene: 5. CDR3 nucleotide sequence: TGTGCCAGCAGCCCCGGCGGGGGGGCCACAGATACGCAGTATTTT. Encoded protein: CASSPGGGATDTQYF.